This TCR beta chain was sequenced in a study of response to subunit inactivated influenza vaccine. CDR1 is MNHNS, CDR2 SASEGT, per germline. The CDR3 is made up of 16 amino acids. With 7 bases clipped from V and 1 base from J, the junction kept 5 bases outside the gene matches. One entry per CDR3 protein, called by TCRdb with MiXCR from the RT-PCR reads. The table shows about 570,000 distinct CDR3 sequences, with around 11% occurring only once. These data were also filed under a second study, of T cells expressing NK-cell markers. This second report adds: UMIs were included in TCR beta cDNA generated by 5'RACE template switching. The eight sequenced donors comprised seven who were HCMV-seropositive and one who was seronegative. In a handful of donors, dominant CD3+CD56+NKG2C+ clones formed 1.0-7.0% of CD8+ cells. These clonotypes additionally ranked first within the CD3+CD56-NKG2C+ fraction of a few donors.

The rearrangement links TRBV6-1 to TRBJ2-3, with 13 bases matching TRBD2. This sequence was found in a man aged 45-65 years who received an inactivated influenza vaccine. The sample in question was PBMCs from blood, obtained on the day of vaccination. In DNA form, the CDR3 reads TGTGCCAGCAAGACAGGACTAGCGGGGGGCACAGATACGCAGTATTTT. It specifies CASKTGLAGGTDTQYF.